This T cell receptor (beta chain) was obtained from a study of regulatory T cells in long-lasting Graves disease. Whole-study results and caveats: With a small sample size, accuracy may have been reduced. The researchers studied only peripheral blood, not thyroid tissue. Whereas about a thousand public clonotypes were shared by new patients, persistent patients shared more, at 2,741.

Time point meaning: persistent/refractory GD, antithyroid drugs over 5 years with positive TRAb. Extracted PBMC RNA gave rise to the TCR library. To make TCR beta libraries, researchers used iRepertoire HTBI primers and Arm-PCR of CDR3 regions. TCRdb used MiXCR to reprocess the multiplex PCR reads, holding one entry per CDR3 protein. The sample has hundreds of thousands of distinct CDR3 sequences, roughly 22% seen once. CDR3 length equals 14 residues. V was pared by 1 base and J by 4 bases, with 11 bases between. CDR1 and CDR2 from the germline V gene are SGDLS and YYNGEE. On this clonotype: Its antigen remains unknown.

This sample comprised peripheral blood mononuclear cells (PBMCs), obtained when the disease was refractory, from a patient treated with antithyroid drugs. The J gene is TRBJ1-1, the V gene TRBV9, with D perhaps TRBD1 (6 bases). The clonotype comes from a female donor with Graves disease. CDR3 loop: CASSVTTGRTEAFF. The DNA of the CDR3 is TGTGCCAGCAGCGTAACCACAGGGCGCACTGAAGCTTTCTTT.